This TCR beta chain originates from a study of T-cell memory formation after mild COVID-19. Study-level information: TCR clusters largely stayed donor specific.

From the 5' RACE reads, TCRdb called clonotypes with MiXCR, one entry per CDR3 protein. The sample consists of 470,000 or so distinct CDR3 sequences, more than 15% of them appearing once. The length of the CDR3 is 13 residues. The germline V gene encodes CDR1 MNHEY and CDR2 SVGAGI. J lost 6 bases, V lost 6 bases, and 5 bases had no gene match. The source is a man younger than 35 who had mild COVID-19 (a few samples of this study predate the infection). Cell type and time point are not known. Source material: PBMCs or a T cell subset sorted from them (not recorded which). J is TRBJ2-3 and V is TRBV6-5; 8 nucleotides line up with TRBD2. For the CDR3, the DNA is TGTGCCAGCAGACGGGGACTAGTTGATACGCAGTATTTT. Translation gives CASRRGLVDTQYF.